Here is one T cell receptor beta chain with its context. Sequencing was performed with immunoSEQ multiplex PCR; in TCRdb, only in-frame clones are kept and a portion is missing. There are about 82,000 clones in the sample; roughly 95% occur only once, and around 0.4% lies in the top ten. The CDR3 spans 15 residues. The junction had 11 bases not matched to a gene; V was cut back by 3 bases and J by 6 bases. The germline gives CDR1 MNHEY, CDR2 SVGAGI. The data are from a study of technical replicates of blood from a few donors. The rearrangement links TRBV6-5 to TRBJ2-7; 7 bases align to TRBD1. The specimen sequenced was T cells isolated from PBMCs. This TCR was recovered from a human donor in good health. Here the CDR3 DNA reads TGTGCCAGCAGTTATGGACAGGAACCGGGTATCGAGCAGTACTTC. It translates to CASSYGQEPGIEQYF.